Listed here are 3 T cell receptor beta chains from one sample, sequenced in a study of blood T cell repertoires in COVID-19. Only in-frame clones appear in the TCRdb table, and some are missing; sequencing was by immunoSEQ multiplex PCR. The sample yields 100,000 to 150,000 clones, roughly 88% seen once. The material sequenced was peripheral blood. The receptors derive from a man between 45 and 60 years old with acute or convalescent COVID-19.

The table lists this clone with a count of one. The V and J genes are TRBV6-1 and TRBJ1-4; D gene uncertain. The germline V and J ends were trimmed by 3 bases and 0 bases, with 5 bases remaining between them. The CDR3 extends over 14 amino acids. From germline, CDR1 is MNHNS and CDR2 SASEGT. The CDR3 sequence: CASSDSATNEKLFF. CDR3 sequence (DNA): TGTGCCAGCAGTGACAGCGCAACTAATGAAAAACTGTTTTTT.

The rearrangement links TRBV21-1 to TRBJ1-5; the listed D gene, TRBD1, was not tested against the DNA. TRBV21-1 is assigned pseudogene status. The CDR3 is 16 residues long. This CDR3 is CASSIGTGSSNQPQHF. The CDR3 DNA reads as TGTGCCAGCAGCATTGGGACAGGGAGTAGCAATCAGCCCCAGCATTTT.

The V gene is TRBV7-2, the J gene TRBJ1-1; D remains unclear. V dropped 2 bases and J dropped 4 bases, with 17 bases sitting between them. CDR3 length equals 16 residues. From germline, CDR1 is SGHTA and CDR2 FQGNSA. The CDR3 DNA sequence: TGTGCCAGCAGCTTAACGGTGGCTTCGGGTATCACTGAAGCTTTCTTT. Amino acid sequence: CASSLTVASGITEAFF. Full variable domain (rest looked up from reference TRBV7-2 and TRBJ1-1): GAGVSQSPSNKVTEKGKDVELRCDPISGHTALYWYRQSLGQGLEFLIYFQGNSAPDKSGLPSDRFSAERTGGSVSTLTIQRTQQEDSAVYLCASSLTVASGITEAFFGQGTRLTVV.